This TCR beta chain was recovered during a study of T-cell memory formation after mild COVID-19. MiXCR, run by TCRdb on the 5' RACE reads, gives a single entry per CDR3 protein. The sample includes 400,000 to 500,000 distinct CDR3 sequences, roughly 18% of them seen just once. Germline CDR1 reads DFQATT; CDR2 reads SNEGSKA (reference sequence). Trimming stripped 6 bases from V and 7 bases from J, with 19 bases between. CDR3 length: 14 residues. Specimen: PBMCs or a T cell subset sorted from them (not recorded which). This chain links TRBV20-1 with TRBJ1-5; tentatively, D is TRBD1 (5 bases). The source is a man younger than 30 who had mild COVID-19 (a few samples of this study predate the infection). Cell type and time point are not known. CDR3 sequence reads: CSAQTGRFDQPQHF. DNA of the CDR3: TGCAGTGCACAAACGGGGCGGTTCGACCAGCCCCAGCATTTT.